This T cell receptor beta chain is from a study of shared T cell receptors in the human thymus. The table came from immunoSEQ multiplex PCR; TCRdb's copy has only in-frame clones and leaves some out. The sample holds approximately 490,000 clones, approximately 80% seen once. The V gene lost 2 bases and the J gene lost 2 bases, with 7 bases spanning the gap. Germline-derived CDR1 and CDR2 are MNHNS and SASEGT. This CDR3 spans 14 amino acids. The sample was also linked to a second study, of human thymus T cells. From that paper: The source of the thymus tissue was resections taken during corrective heart surgery. Across thymic and blood repertoires, the usage of V and J genes appeared to be biased. Related work found strong thymic repertoire overlap between unrelated individuals.

The genes are TRBV6-1 and TRBJ2-1; D gene ambiguous. The sequenced sample was thymocytes. The receptor was isolated from a boy in the first two years of life with a congenital heart defect. The CDR3 DNA reads as TGTGCCAGCAGTGAACCGGGTCCCTACAATGAGCAGTTCTTC. Residues: CASSEPGPYNEQFF.